The TCR beta chain under discussion was sequenced for a study of blood T cell repertoires in COVID-19. Turning to the study itself: Both acute and convalescent COVID-19 samples were obtained from the United States, Italy and Spain. PBMCs, B-cell-depleted T cells, or T cells provided the cDNA or gDNA that made up the material.

CDR1 is LNHDA, CDR2 SQIVND, per germline (reference sequence). The CDR3 extends over 16 amino acids. The V gene end was trimmed by 3 bases and the J gene end by 4 bases; junction bases not matched to a gene: 9. This clone was detected once. Only in-frame clones appear in the TCRdb table, and some are missing; sequencing was by immunoSEQ multiplex PCR. Of approximately 34,000 clones in the sample, 80% to 90% were seen once. The chain combines TRBV19 with TRBJ2-5; 9 bases match TRBD2. Specimen: peripheral blood. This TCR was sampled from a man between 60 and 75 years old with active COVID-19. In nucleotides, the CDR3 is TGTGCCAGTAGTATGTCAGCGGGAGGCCCGGGAGAGACCCAGTACTTC. It translates to CASSMSAGGPGETQYF.